A single sample gave rise to the 14 T cell receptor beta chains below, sequenced in a study of identical twins. MiXCR, run by TCRdb on the 5' RACE reads, gives a single entry per CDR3 protein. The sample carries 350,000 to 500,000 distinct CDR3 sequences, approximately 18% recorded once. Sequenced input: naive T cells sorted from blood. These TCRs come from a man aged 45-65 years in good health.

The genes are TRBV5-6 and TRBJ2-5; D gene unclear. CDR3 length equals 14 residues. The germline V gene has CDR1 SGHDT and CDR2 YYEEEE. The V end lost 4 bases, the J end lost 5 bases, and 15 bases lay between the germline ends. CDR3 nucleotide sequence: TGTGCCAGCAGCCCCACCTCGTCCTGGGAGACCCAGTACTTC. Amino acid sequence: CASSPTSSWETQYF.

This clonotype was picked up many times. The chain couples TRBV4-3 to TRBJ2-6, with unresolved D. The CDR3 covers 15 residues. CDR1 LGHNA and CDR2 YSLEER come from the germline V gene. Trimming took 2 bases from V and 0 from J, leaving 5 bases between them. The CDR3: CASSQRYSGANVLTF. DNA for the CDR3: TGCGCCAGCAGCCAAAGGTACTCTGGGGCCAACGTCCTGACTTTC.

This clonotype was seen many times. This chain links TRBV28 with TRBJ2-1; D is unclear. Trimming took 3 bases from V and 3 from J, leaving 6 bases between them. The germline V gene has CDR1 MDHEN and CDR2 SYDVKM. The CDR3 runs 13 residues. CDR3 region: CASSFAFYNEQFF. DNA of the CDR3: TGTGCCAGCAGTTTTGCCTTCTACAATGAGCAGTTCTTC.

This chain connects TRBV20-1 to TRBJ1-2; D gene uncertain. This CDR3 contains 14 residues. V was clipped by 5 bases and J by 3 bases, with 16 bases between them. Germline values: CDR1 DFQATT, CDR2 SNEGSKA (reference sequence). The chain's CDR3 is CSALGKQWDYGYTF. The CDR3, as DNA: TGCAGTGCTCTAGGAAAACAGTGGGACTATGGCTACACCTTC.

A few counts support this clonotype. The V call is TRBV20-1, the J call TRBJ2-2; D ambiguous. V was trimmed by 6 bases and J by 6 bases, leaving 8 bases between them. The CDR3 consists of 11 residues. Germline CDR1 DFQATT, CDR2 SNEGSKA (reference sequence). CDR3 sequence: CSASHSGELFF. The CDR3, as DNA: TGCAGTGCCAGCCACTCCGGGGAGCTGTTTTTT.

This clonotype was found many times. CDR3 DNA sequence: TGCGCCAGCAGCCTGTATCAGAGTGCTGGAAATGAGCAGTTCTTC. This codes for CASSLYQSAGNEQFF. The chain has TRBV5-1 and TRBJ2-1; D not resolved. Germline CDR1 SGHRS, CDR2 YFSETQ. V was clipped by 4 bases and J by 7 bases, with 18 bases between them. This CDR3 spans 15 amino acids. The full variable domain, its missing parts supplied by reference TRBV5-1 and TRBJ2-1, is KAGVTQTPRYLIKTRGQQVTLSCSPISGHRSVSWYQQTPGQGLQFLFEYFSETQRNKGNFPGRFSGRQFSNSRSEMNVSTLELGDSALYLCASSLYQSAGNEQFFGPGTRLTVL.

This clonotype was recorded at least ten times. V gene TRBV29-1 combines with J gene TRBJ2-3; tentative D call: TRBD2 (5 bases). The ends were cut back, 6 bases at V and 6 bases at J, with 13 bases in the middle. Germline-derived CDR1 and CDR2 are SQVTM and ANQGSEA. This CDR3 contains 12 residues. DNA for the CDR3: TGCAGCGTACGGGGAGCTGAGGATACGCAGTATTTT. Protein sequence: CSVRGAEDTQYF.

This chain uses TRBV10-3 with TRBJ2-3; 14 nucleotides agree with TRBD2. The CDR3 covers 17 residues. The germline V gene has CDR1 ENHRY and CDR2 SYGVKD. With V trimmed by 6 bases and J by 1 base, 6 bases remained unmatched. The CDR3 sequence: CAIRRTSGGLGTDTQYF. In nucleotides, the CDR3 is TGTGCCATCAGGAGGACTAGCGGGGGGCTTGGCACAGATACGCAGTATTTT.

This clonotype was seen repeatedly, ten times or more. This chain links TRBV7-8 with TRBJ2-2; TRBD1 agrees at 8 bases. The germline V gene has CDR1 SGHVS and CDR2 FQNEAQ. This CDR3 has 16 residues. The J segment lost 1 base and the V segment lost 6 bases, leaving 7 bases of the junction unmatched. The CDR3 loop reads CASRRRTGMNTGELFF. The CDR3 DNA sequence: TGTGCCAGCAGAAGGCGGACAGGGATGAACACCGGGGAGCTGTTTTTT. The full variable domain, completed using reference TRBV7-8 and TRBJ2-2, is GAGVSQSPRYKVAKRGQDVALRCDPISGHVSLFWYQQALGQGPEFLTYFQNEAQLDKSGLPSDRFFAERPEGSVSTLKIQRTQQEDSAVYLCASRRRTGMNTGELFFGEGSRLTVL.

This clonotype has ten or more counts. The chain recombines TRBV27 with TRBJ2-5; 13 bases align to TRBD2. CDR1 MNHEY and CDR2 SMNVEV come from the germline V gene (reference sequence). The CDR3 loop spans 18 amino acids. With V trimmed by 6 bases and J by 6 bases, 16 bases remained unmatched. The CDR3 bases are TGTGCCAGCAGCTCTCCCCTGACTAGCGGGGGGCGCAAGAAGACCCAGTACTTC. This sequence encodes CASSSPLTSGGRKKTQYF.

The sample holds a few counts of this clonotype. This sequence joins TRBV28 and TRBJ2-3; maybe TRBD2 (7 bases). Germline loops: CDR1 MDHEN, CDR2 SYDVKM. This CDR3 is 17 amino acids long. V lost 5 bases and J 6 bases, leaving 24 bases between the germline ends. The DNA for the CDR3 is TGTGCCAGCAGTCACCTCGGGGGAGGGGGTGTGTCGGATACGCAGTATTTT. Encoded protein: CASSHLGGGGVSDTQYF.

This clonotype showed up just a few times. The chain employs TRBV20-1 and TRBJ2-1; no reliable D call. Germline assignment: CDR1 DFQATT and CDR2 SNEGSKA (reference sequence). The CDR3 length is 14 residues. The ends were cut back, 4 bases at V and 0 bases at J, with 10 bases in the middle. This CDR3 is CSAMKTVSYNEQFF. As DNA, the CDR3 is TGCAGTGCTATGAAAACGGTCTCCTACAATGAGCAGTTCTTC.

This clonotype was seen ten or more times. V is TRBV20-1 and J is TRBJ1-1, with D perhaps matching TRBD1 (5 bases). Germline CDR1 is DFQATT and CDR2 is SNEGSKA (reference sequence). Trimming shortened V by 1 base and J by 1 base, and 13 bases separated the two germline ends. CDR3 length equals 15 residues. For the CDR3, the DNA is TGCAGTGCTAGAGGCCTGGGACGGGGGAACACTGAAGCTTTCTTT. Its translation: CSARGLGRGNTEAFF.

A few counts support this clonotype. The chain is built from TRBV20-1 and TRBJ2-2; 10 bases are shared with TRBD1. V was clipped by 6 bases and J by 5 bases; unmatched bases: 9. The CDR3 is made up of 15 amino acids. Germline-derived CDR1 and CDR2 are DFQATT and SNEGSKA (reference sequence). CDR3 sequence: CSARQGAIRTGELFF. CDR3 sequence (DNA): TGCAGTGCCAGACAGGGGGCAATTAGGACCGGGGAGCTGTTTTTT.